Sequencing of this TCR beta chain was carried out in a study of blood T cell repertoires in COVID-19. Overall study: Samples came from the United States, Italy and Spain, spanning acute and convalescent COVID-19.

Original processing notes: Estimated nucleated cell counts came from reference gene primer amplification. TCRdb's table, derived via immunoSEQ multiplex PCR, lists solely in-frame clones and lacks some. From that table come the V and J calls and clone size; the DNA was used to work out D and trimming. The profile shows roughly 32,000 clones, over 75% of them singletons. J gave up 5 bases and V 4 bases, and 8 bases lay outside the gene matches. The CDR3 sequence is 15 residues long. The germline CDR1 and CDR2 sequences are SGHNT and YYREEE (reference sequence). Sequences were obtained from peripheral blood. The TCR comes from a man aged 60 to 69 with active COVID-19. The J gene is TRBJ2-3, the V gene TRBV5-4; the match to TRBD1 covers 9 bases. This CDR3 is CASSQQTGGIDTQYF. In DNA form, the CDR3 reads TGTGCCAGCAGCCAGCAGACAGGGGGGATAGATACGCAGTATTTT.